These 13 T cell receptor beta chains were all obtained from the same sample, sequenced in a study of vaccination and CD4 T cells after COVID-19. Researchers used the Oncomine TCR Beta short-read assay to sequence DNA from cultured CD4+ T cells. TCRdb recomputed calls from the PCR reads with MiXCR, one row per CDR3 protein. The table shows around 10,000 distinct CDR3 sequences, with 44% occurring only once. No antigen is known for these receptors. Treatment reported: roughly 11-day PBMC culture with coronavirus spike peptide pools or control peptides (ViraFEST assay). The sequenced sample was CD4+ T cells from blood, cultured in vitro. The receptor set was obtained from a human donor who had recovered from COVID-19.

The gene calls are TRBV5-4 and TRBJ1-2; tentative D call: TRBD1 (6 bases). Germline CDR1 reads SGHNT; CDR2 reads YYREEE (reference sequence). The CDR3 is made up of 13 amino acids. The V end lost 10 bases, the J end lost 1 base, and 14 bases lay between the germline ends. CDR3: CASGTTVNYGYTF. In nucleotides, the CDR3 is TGTGCCTCCGGGACAACGGTTAACTATGGCTACACCTTC.

The rearrangement uses TRBV27 and TRBJ1-6; TRBD1 agrees at 8 bases. CDR3 length equals 14 residues. Germline V gene data show CDR1 as MNHEY and CDR2 as SMNVEV (reference sequence). The V gene end was trimmed by 6 bases and the J gene end by 10 bases; junction bases not matched to a gene: 8. The CDR3 region has the DNA TGTGCCAGCAGACTTGACAGGGGTCAATCACCCCTCCACTTT. This translates into CASRLDRGQSPLHF.

The rearrangement joins TRBV10-3 to TRBJ2-7; tentative D call: TRBD2 (6 bases). This CDR3 is built from 20 residues. Germline values: CDR1 ENHRY, CDR2 SYGVKD. Trimming cost V 0 bases and J 6 bases, with 30 bases left between them. CDR3 region: CAISESNLSRWRGRESEQYF. The CDR3 region has the DNA TGTGCCATCAGTGAGTCGAATCTTTCCCGCTGGAGGGGTCGAGAGTCCGAGCAGTACTTC.

CDR3 residues: CASSLETGLRNQPQHF. The CDR3 region has the DNA TGTGCCAGCAGCTTAGAAACCGGGCTTCGCAATCAGCCCCAGCATTTT. J is TRBJ1-5 and V is TRBV7-2, with no clear D. This CDR3 comprises 16 residues. The germline gives CDR1 SGHTA, CDR2 FQGNSA. V was cut by 1 base and J by 2 bases, with 12 bases left in between.

The chain couples TRBV18 to TRBJ2-7; perhaps TRBD1 as D (6 bases). CDR3 length: 12 residues. V gave up 1 base and J gave up 5 bases, with 6 bases separating them. CDR1 and CDR2 (germline): KGHSH, LQKENI. CDR3 in amino acids: CASSPQGDEQYF. In DNA form, the CDR3 reads TGTGCCAGCTCACCACAGGGGGACGAGCAGTACTTC.

The chain employs TRBV12-5 and TRBJ2-7; either TRBD1 or TRBD2 may supply D (6 bases each). The length of the CDR3 is 14 residues. The ends were cut back, 7 bases at V and 3 bases at J, with 16 bases in the middle. CDR1 LGHNT and CDR2 FRNRAP come from the germline V gene. CDR3 residues: CASANQQGGYEQYF. As DNA, the CDR3 is TGTGCTAGTGCCAACCAACAGGGAGGCTACGAGCAGTACTTC.

The chain joins TRBV30 to TRBJ1-5, with a tentative D call TRBD1 (5 bases). Trimming removed 2 bases at V and 4 bases at J, with 18 bases between. The CDR3 length is 16 residues. The germline V gene has CDR1 GTSNPN and CDR2 SVGIG (reference sequence). The CDR3 region is CAWSLGRITGNQPQHF. Written as DNA, the CDR3 is TGTGCCTGGAGTTTGGGACGTATAACTGGGAATCAGCCCCAGCATTTT.

V is TRBV30 and J is TRBJ1-1, with a tentative D call TRBD1 (5 bases). The CDR3 totals 14 residues. The V and J ends lost 0 bases and 5 bases respectively, with 13 bases between them. Germline V gives CDR1 GTSNPN, CDR2 SVGIG (reference sequence). CDR3 DNA: TGTGCCTGGAGTGTACGCAGGGTTGTAACTGAAGCTTTCTTT. Protein sequence: CAWSVRRVVTEAFF.

The chain is built from TRBV20-1 and TRBJ2-4; the match to TRBD2 covers 8 bases. J gave up 7 bases and V 1 base, and 15 bases lay outside the gene matches. The length of the CDR3 is 17 residues. In germline, CDR1 is DFQATT, CDR2 SNEGSKA (reference sequence). This CDR3 reads CSARGLAGIGNVNIQYF. Written as DNA, the CDR3 is TGCAGTGCTAGAGGTTTAGCGGGGATTGGAAATGTGAACATTCAGTACTTC.

This chain uses TRBV18 with TRBJ1-1, with D tentatively TRBD1 (6 bases). Germline loops: CDR1 KGHSH, CDR2 LQKENI. Trimming removed 2 bases from V and 1 base from J, with 8 bases in between. The length of the CDR3 is 14 residues. In nucleotides, the CDR3 is TGTGCCAGCTCACCAGGCAGGGGGAACACTGAAGCTTTCTTT. Its translation is CASSPGRGNTEAFF. The complete variable domain, with remaining parts taken from reference TRBV18 and TRBJ1-1, reads NAGVMQNPRHLVRRRGQEARLRCSPMKGHSHVYWYRQLPEEGLKFMVYLQKENIIDESGMPKERFSAEFPKEGPSILRIQQVVRGDSAAYFCASSPGRGNTEAFFGQGTRLTVV.

V and J are TRBV6-1 and TRBJ1-2; D not certain. CDR1 and CDR2 from the germline V gene are MNHNS and SASEGT. The CDR3 covers 10 residues. Between the trimmed V and J ends, which lost 8 bases and 8 bases, there was a span of 9 bases. This chain's CDR3 is CASAFPGYTF. The DNA of the CDR3 is TGTGCCAGCGCATTCCCGGGCTACACCTTC.

The chain is built from TRBV25-1 and TRBJ2-3; tentative D call: TRBD1 (6 bases). CDR3 length: 16 amino acids. The germline V gene has CDR1 MGHDK and CDR2 SYGVNS. The V gene lost 1 base and the J gene lost 3 bases, with 14 bases spanning the gap. CDR3: CASSEWTDVNTDTQYF. CDR3 sequence (DNA): TGTGCCAGCAGTGAATGGACAGATGTTAATACAGATACGCAGTATTTT.

This clonotype was seen only a few times. The chain combines TRBV27 with TRBJ1-2; 11 bases are a match to TRBD1. The CDR3 consists of 16 residues. Germline trimming cut 6 bases from V and 7 bases from J; bases unmatched to any gene: 13. CDR1 MNHEY and CDR2 SMNVEV come from the germline V gene (reference sequence). DNA of the CDR3: TGTGCCAGCAGACCCATTCCGGGACAGGGGGGAGGTGGCTACACCTTC. Translating gives CASRPIPGQGGGGYTF.